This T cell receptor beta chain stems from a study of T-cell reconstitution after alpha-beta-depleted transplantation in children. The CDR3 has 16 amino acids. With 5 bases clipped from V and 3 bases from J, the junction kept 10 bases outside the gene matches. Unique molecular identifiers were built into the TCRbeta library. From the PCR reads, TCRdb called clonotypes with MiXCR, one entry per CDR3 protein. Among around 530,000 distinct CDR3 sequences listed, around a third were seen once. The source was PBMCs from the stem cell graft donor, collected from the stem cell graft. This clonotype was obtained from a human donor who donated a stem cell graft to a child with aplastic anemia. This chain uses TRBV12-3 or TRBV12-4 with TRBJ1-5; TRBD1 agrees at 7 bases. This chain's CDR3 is CASSQQGWGINQPQHF. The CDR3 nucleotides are TGTGCCAGCAGTCAACAGGGGTGGGGGATCAATCAGCCCCAGCATTTT.